This TCR beta chain stems from a study of Ad26.COV2.S vaccination and SARS-CoV-2 variants. Looking at the study overall: Recipients of Ad26.COV2.S got it intramuscularly, once or twice 56 days apart.

V lost 4 bases to trimming and J lost 0 bases, with 13 bases between them. CDR1 and CDR2 (germline): SNHLY, FYNNEI. The CDR3 runs 16 residues. Assay used: immunoSEQ multiplex PCR; TCRdb lists only in-frame clones, some missing. This sample yields 380,000 or so clones, of which around four fifths are seen a single time; almost 7.5% belongs to the top ten. To note about this clone: Its antigen is unidentified.

Regarding the study as a whole: Spike-specific TCR breadth ran higher among vaccine recipients than placebo recipients. Spike-specific responses of CD8+ and CD4+ T cells were reported to display substantial breadth after vaccination. It is possible that the TCR breadth and depth analyses underestimated the total T cell responses.

The treatment: roughly 19 received Ad26.COV2.S at low or high dose, single or two shots; 5 received placebo; per-sample allocation not given. Sample collection was performed on day 63 after the first vaccine or placebo injection. The chain has TRBV2 and TRBJ1-5; the D gene is possibly TRBD1 (6 bases). The source was peripheral blood, collected in a trial of Ad26.COV2.S vaccine versus placebo. The sequence was obtained from a person aged 18-60 years who received the Ad26.COV2.S COVID-19 vaccine or a placebo. The CDR3 DNA reads TGTGCCAGCAGTGGACGACAGGTCTATAGCAATCAGCCCCAGCATTTT. Translated, it gives CASSGRQVYSNQPQHF.